This T cell receptor beta chain appears in the sequencing data of a study of monozygotic twins with inflammatory bowel disease. General observations from the study: Other individuals had fewer clonotypes in common with IBD patients than with healthy twins, especially with disease activity.

Of note for this clonotype: Its cognate antigen is unknown.

Germline CDR1 and CDR2: KGHDR and SFDVKD. This CDR3 has 14 residues. Two nested PCRs, run for approximately 17 and 9 cycles, were applied to TCRalpha and TCRbeta cDNA. TCRdb re-called the 5' RACE reads and shows each CDR3 protein once, DNA omitted. The table counts hundreds of thousands of distinct CDR3 sequences; roughly 5.2% lies in the top ten. The gene calls are TRBV24-1 and TRBJ2-3. This TCR came from a human donor with ulcerative colitis or Crohn's disease, or a healthy co-twin of an affected twin (not recorded which). Sequenced input: blood. This chain's CDR3 is CATSDPPETDTQYF.